The rows below give T cell receptor beta chains drawn from one sample of a study of HIV-infected children after antiretroviral therapy interruption. TCRdb reprocessed the 3' RACE reads via MiXCR and lists one record per CDR3 protein. The sample lists around 41,000 distinct CDR3 sequences, over 6% occurring once. This specimen was CD45RA+ CD4+ T cells from PBMCs, pooled from several time points, taken from a donor given antiretroviral therapy, either interrupted or continuous. These receptors were obtained from a pool of human donors with HIV. Both conserved end residues are part of each CDR3. The D gene is left open where the match is weak. Expanded clones are given a class, and other clones once, few, many or no size at all.

clone size	J gene	D gene	V gene	CDR3 DNA	CDR3 protein
many	TRBJ2-1	TRBD1	TRBV19	TGTGCCAGTAGTACAACCGGGGACAGGGGGCAGAATGAGCAGTTCTTC	CASSTTGDRGQNEQFF
many	TRBJ2-3	TRBD1	TRBV5-1	TGCGCCAGCAGCTTGGGGCGCCGGGACAGACACACAGATACGCAGTATTTT	CASSLGRRDRHTDTQYF
.	TRBJ1-5	TRBD1	TRBV29-1	TGCAGCGTTGGAGACAGGGCTGCTCAGCCCCAGCATTTT	CSVGDRAAQPQHF
few	TRBJ2-5	.	TRBV19	TGTGCCAGTAGTACACCATTGGAGACCCAGTACTTC	CASSTPLETQYF
many	TRBJ2-2	.	TRBV7-3	TGTGCCAGCAGCCCCCGGGACCAGAGACCCGCCGGGGAGCTGTTTTTT	CASSPRDQRPAGELFF
.	TRBJ2-5	.	TRBV13	TGTGCCAGCAGCTTAGGCGTCAGTGCTCGTCAAGAGACCCAGTACTTC	CASSLGVSARQETQYF
many	TRBJ2-5	.	TRBV7-2	TGTGCCAGCAGCGCTTCAAGCTACCAAGAGACCCAGTACTTC	CASSASSYQETQYF
many	TRBJ2-4	.	TRBV11-2	TGTGCCAGCAGCTCTTTGTCCGGCGCCAAAAACATTCAGTACTTC	CASSSLSGAKNIQYF
medium-sized	TRBJ2-7	.	TRBV30	TGTGCCTGGAGTCTGTTGACAGGTGAACAGTACTTC	CAWSLLTGEQYF
many	TRBJ1-1	.	TRBV12-3/TRBV12-4	TGTGCCAGCCGACGTTCCAAGGATAAGAGGACTGAAGCTTTCTTT	CASRRSKDKRTEAFF
many	TRBJ2-3	.	TRBV29-1	TGCAGCGTTGAATCTCCAAGCACAGATACGCAGTATTTT	CSVESPSTDTQYF
many	TRBJ1-3	.	TRBV7-9	TGTGCCAGCAGCTCCCACGTAGCAGTCGGAAACACCATATATTTT	CASSSHVAVGNTIYF
.	TRBJ1-4	.	TRBV9	TGTGCCAGCAGCGTAGTGGATGATGAAAAACTGTTTTTT	CASSVVDDEKLFF
many	TRBJ2-1	.	TRBV6-5	TGTGCCAGCAGTTACCGAACAGGAACCTACAATGAGCAGTTCTTC	CASSYRTGTYNEQFF
many	TRBJ1-1	TRBD1	TRBV3-1	TGTGCCAGCTCAGGGGGCTCGGGGACTGAAGCTTTCTTT	CASSGGSGTEAFF
many	TRBJ2-5	TRBD1	TRBV2	TGTGCCAGCAGCTTGGGCAGGGGGCAAGACACCCAGTACTTT	CASSLGRGQDTQYF
.	TRBJ1-2	TRBD1	TRBV3-1	TGTGCCAGCAGCCGGGGACAGGGGCACTATGGCTACACCTTC	CASSRGQGHYGYTF
many	TRBJ2-1	TRBD1	TRBV10-3	TGTGCCATCAGCGACAGGGCTAATGAGCAGTTCTTC	CAISDRANEQFF
.	TRBJ2-7	TRBD1	TRBV7-2	TGTGCCAGCAGCGCCAGACAGGGGGCGGGAGAGCAGTACTTC	CASSARQGAGEQYF
many	TRBJ2-1	.	TRBV20-1	TGCAGTGCTCCGGCGGGCGGCAGGGTGTCCTACAATGAGCAGTTCTTC	CSAPAGGRVSYNEQFF
.	TRBJ2-6	.	TRBV11-2	TGTGCCAGCAGCGCGGGACGGTACTCTGGGGCCAACGTCCTGACTTTC	CASSAGRYSGANVLTF
many	TRBJ1-6	.	TRBV12-3/TRBV12-4	TGTGCCAGCAGGCCGGGACAAAATAATTCACCCCTCCACTTT	CASRPGQNNSPLHF